Below are 13 T cell receptor beta chains sequenced from a single sample in a study of Ad26.COV2.S vaccination and SARS-CoV-2 variants. Described treatment: over 15 received Ad26.COV2.S at low or high dose, single or two shots; 5 received placebo; per-sample allocation not given. Sampling took place 63 days after the first vaccine or placebo injection. The data were produced by immunoSEQ multiplex PCR, yet TCRdb's version contains in-frame clones alone and is incomplete. Of hundreds of thousands of clones listed, approximately 90% are singletons. Source: peripheral blood, taken in a trial of Ad26.COV2.S vaccine versus placebo. Every receptor here comes from a person between 18 and 60 years old who received the Ad26.COV2.S COVID-19 vaccine or a placebo.

This clone was observed once. V usage is TRBV7-2 and J usage is TRBJ2-3; the D gene is possibly TRBD2 (6 bases). Trimming pared 5 bases from V and 2 bases from J, leaving 17 bases between. Germline assignment: CDR1 SGHTA and CDR2 FQGNSA. The CDR3 totals 16 residues. The CDR3 sequence: CASSPHGAGNTDTQYF. The CDR3 DNA sequence: TGTGCCAGCAGCCCCCATGGGGCGGGGAACACAGATACGCAGTATTTT.

This rearrangement joins TRBV5-1 to TRBJ2-3, with 12 bases that match TRBD2. The CDR3 length is 16 residues. V gave up 4 bases and J gave up 5 bases; unmatched junction bases: 8. Per the germline V gene, CDR1 is SGHRS and CDR2 is YFSETQ. CDR3 bases: TGCGCCAGCAGCCCAAGGACTAGCGGGGTTGTAGATACGCAGTATTTT. Translation: CASSPRTSGVVDTQYF.

This clone occurred once. The chain is built from TRBV27 and TRBJ2-5; tentatively, D is TRBD2 (6 bases). Trimming removed 3 bases from V and 1 base from J, with 36 bases in between. The CDR3 runs 23 residues. Germline CDR1 is MNHEY and CDR2 is SMNVEV (reference sequence). The CDR3 DNA sequence: TGTGCCAGCAGTTTCACCCAGGTCGGGGACTTTTGGGTATTATCCATCTTCCAAGAGACCCAGTACTTC. Translating gives CASSFTQVGDFWVLSIFQETQYF.

This clone has just one count. V is TRBV2 and J is TRBJ2-7; 8 bases are shared with TRBD1. The germline gives CDR1 SNHLY, CDR2 FYNNEI. This CDR3 region has 14 residues. With V trimmed by 10 bases and J by 0 bases, 8 bases remained unmatched. The CDR3 bases are TGTGCCACCAAACAGGGGGTAAGCTCCTACGAGCAGTACTTC. Translated, it gives CATKQGVSSYEQYF.

V usage is TRBV11-2 and J usage is TRBJ2-7; weak D call: TRBD2 (6 bases). CDR1 is SGHAT, CDR2 FQNNGV, per germline. This CDR3 spans 15 amino acids. V shed 5 bases and J shed 4 bases, with 18 bases lying between them. The CDR3 here is CASSPSPGVGYEQYF. Here the CDR3 DNA reads TGTGCCAGCAGCCCCTCACCGGGGGTCGGTTACGAGCAGTACTTC.

The genes are TRBV12-3 or TRBV12-4 and TRBJ1-3; D ambiguous. V lost 7 bases, J lost 4 bases, and 11 bases lay in between. The CDR3 runs 13 residues. CDR3 protein: CASTNSLGNTIYF. The CDR3, as DNA: TGTGCCAGCACGAATTCCCTAGGAAACACCATATATTTT.

Only one count was recorded for this clone. J is TRBJ1-2 and V is TRBV5-4; D gene ambiguous. In germline, CDR1 is SGHNT, CDR2 YYREEE (reference sequence). V lost 1 base and J 4 bases, leaving 11 bases between the germline ends. The CDR3 loop spans 14 amino acids. The CDR3 DNA sequence: TGTGCCAGCAGCTTGTCATCCTGGGGCTATGGCTACACCTTC. It is translated as CASSLSSWGYGYTF. Looking up the rest from reference TRBV5-4 and TRBJ1-2 gives the full variable domain: ETGVTQSPTHLIKTRGQQVTLRCSSQSGHNTVSWYQQALGQGPQFIFQYYREEENGRGNFPPRFSGLQFPNYSSELNVNALELDDSALYLCASSLSSWGYGYTFGSGTRLTVV.

The V call is TRBV7-9, the J call TRBJ2-1; D is perhaps TRBD1 or TRBD2 (6 bases each). V lost 4 bases and J 4 bases, leaving 23 bases between the germline ends. Germline V gene lookup returns CDR1 SEHNR and CDR2 FQNEAQ (reference sequence). The CDR3 loop spans 18 amino acids. As DNA, the CDR3 is TGTGCCAGCAGCTCGGGGGCGGGTGGGCGTACCCCTTACAATGAGCAGTTCTTC. This sequence encodes CASSSGAGGRTPYNEQFF. Using reference TRBV7-9 and TRBJ2-1 for the parts outside the CDR3, the full variable domain is DTGVSQNPRHKITKRGQNVTFRCDPISEHNRLYWYRQTLGQGPEFLTYFQNEAQLEKSRLLSDRFSAERPKGSFSTLEIQRTEQGDSAMYLCASSSGAGGRTPYNEQFFGPGTRLTVL.

The chain couples TRBV28 to TRBJ1-1; D is ambiguous. Germline V gives CDR1 MDHEN, CDR2 SYDVKM. The V end was cut by 8 bases, the J end by 3 bases, with 22 bases between. The CDR3 totals 16 residues. CDR3: CASSFFSAGGHTEAFF. The CDR3 DNA follows: TGTGCCAGCTCCTTTTTTTCGGCGGGTGGGCACACTGAAGCTTTCTTT.

V usage is TRBV28 and J usage is TRBJ2-7; TRBD2 matches 7 bases. Germline loops: CDR1 MDHEN, CDR2 SYDVKM. V was pared by 6 bases and J by 2 bases, with 10 bases of the junction left unmatched. The CDR3 is 15 residues long. CDR3 residues: CASRPGLGGAYEQYF. CDR3 DNA sequence: TGTGCCAGCAGGCCCGGACTAGGTGGGGCCTACGAGCAGTACTTC. Full variable domain (missing parts from reference TRBV28 and TRBJ2-7): DVKVTQSSRYLVKRTGEKVFLECVQDMDHENMFWYRQDPGLGLRLIYFSYDVKMKEKGDIPEGYSVSREKKERFSLILESASTNQTSMYLCASRPGLGGAYEQYFGPGTRLTVT.

The chain couples TRBV10-3 to TRBJ2-3; 7 positions match TRBD2. The ends lost 0 bases at V and 5 bases at J; junction bases unmatched: 5. The CDR3 runs 15 residues. CDR1 ENHRY and CDR2 SYGVKD come from the germline V gene. The CDR3 DNA reads TGTGCCATCAGTGAGTCGGAATTAGCGGGAGATACGCAGTATTTT. Its translation: CAISESELAGDTQYF.

CDR3 region: CASSQPGTGMNEQYF. In nucleotides, the CDR3 is TGTGCCAGCAGCCAACCCGGGACAGGGATGAACGAGCAGTACTTC. V is TRBV3-1 (or the pseudogene TRBV3-2) and J is TRBJ2-7; 9 bases match TRBD1. The ends lost 2 bases at V and 5 bases at J; junction bases unmatched: 7. The CDR3 extends over 15 amino acids. Germline CDR1 and CDR2: LGHDT and YNNKEL (reference sequence).

The chain links TRBV11-2 to TRBJ2-2; no clear D. V was cut by 5 bases and J by 9 bases, with 7 bases left in between. Germline values: CDR1 SGHAT, CDR2 FQNNGV. The CDR3 is 11 residues long. This chain's CDR3 is CASSPIRELFF. Written as DNA, the CDR3 is TGTGCCAGCAGCCCGATCAGGGAGCTGTTTTTT.